These T cell receptor beta chains were read from a single sample in a study of T cell repertoires in cytomegalovirus infection. Each CDR3 protein is one row after TCRdb ran MiXCR on the reads. The sample consists of 200,000 or so distinct CDR3 sequences, roughly 19% of them appearing once. The sequenced material came from PBMCs. The receptor set was obtained from a human donor in good health (CMV status not recorded). Some clones in this sample may be carry-over from other donors' samples. The CDR3 runs from the conserved cysteine through the conserved F or W. Each record gives: CDR3 DNA, CDR3 protein, clone size, D gene, V gene, J gene, CDR3 length. D genes are given only for firm matches. Size values are once, few and many counts, or a class for expanded clones, and some rows have none.

TGTGCCAGCAGCGTAAGGGCAACTAATGAAAAACTGTTTTTT,CASSVRATNEKLFF,-,-,TRBV9,TRBJ1-4,14
TGTGCCAGCAGCTTAAATTCCGGGCCTAACGAGCAGTACTTC,CASSLNSGPNEQYF,many,-,TRBV7-6,TRBJ2-7,14
TGTGCCAGCAGGGTGGACAGGGGCGGAACCGGGAATGAGCAGTTCTTC,CASRVDRGGTGNEQFF,-,TRBD1,TRBV7-8,TRBJ2-1,16
TGCGCCAGCAGCCAAGATCCCCCAGGGGGTAGCAGCAATCAGCCCCAGCATTTT,CASSQDPPGGSSNQPQHF,-,TRBD1,TRBV4-1,TRBJ1-5,18
TGCAGTGCACTTTACAGGGCCTCCTTTCTGATGAACACTGAAGCTTTCTTT,CSALYRASFLMNTEAFF,few,-,TRBV20-1,TRBJ1-1,17
TGTGCCAGCAGCGTGACTCCGGGACAGGGGTCTTACGAGCAGTACTTC,CASSVTPGQGSYEQYF,-,TRBD1,TRBV7-2,TRBJ2-7,16
TGCAGCGTTGAATTCTCCTACGAGCAGTACTTC,CSVEFSYEQYF,-,-,TRBV29-1,TRBJ2-7,11
TGCAGCGTTGACCTACGCGCAGGGGGTGAGCAGTTCTTC,CSVDLRAGGEQFF,-,TRBD1,TRBV29-1,TRBJ2-1,13
TGTGCCAGCAGCGTTGCTAGCGAGCCTACCGGGGAGCTGTTTTTT,CASSVASEPTGELFF,few,-,TRBV9,TRBJ2-2,15
TGCGCCAGCAGCCTCTCCACCGGGACAGAATCCTATGGAGGCTACACCTTC,CASSLSTGTESYGGYTF,-,TRBD1,TRBV5-1,TRBJ1-2,17
TGTGCCAGCAGCCAAACAGGGAGCACTGAAGCTTTCTTT,CASSQTGSTEAFF,few,-,TRBV7-3,TRBJ1-1,13